This T cell receptor beta chain was sequenced in a study of T cells in Graves' hyperthyroidism and ophthalmopathy. Study at large: Peripheral blood specimens were obtained at initial diagnosis, prior to any treatment.

TCR beta CDR3 sequences were amplified from RNA transcripts. HTBI primers were employed in a first-round RT-PCR of the TCR CDR3. TCRdb ran MiXCR on the multiplex PCR reads and lists one entry per CDR3 protein. The sample carries about 600,000 distinct CDR3 sequences, approximately 15% recorded once. Concerning this clonotype itself: Its antigen is unknown.

Study results and caveats: It was a median around seven months before onset that the model predicted ophthalmopathy.

Enrolled ophthalmopathy patients presented with a Clinical Activity Score of at least 3, a NOSPECS grade of at least 4, and disease duration under 3 months. Germline CDR1 MNHNS, CDR2 SASEGT. The ends lost 6 bases at V and 8 bases at J; junction bases unmatched: 10. This CDR3 has 15 residues. The receptor was derived from a woman between 50 and 59 years old with Graves' ophthalmopathy. The sequenced material came from blood. This chain links TRBV6-1 with TRBJ1-4; 9 bases are shared with TRBD1. The CDR3 loop is CASRSTGGLWEKLFF. The CDR3, as DNA: TGTGCCAGCAGGTCTACAGGGGGCCTCTGGGAAAAACTGTTTTTT.